The sequence of this T cell receptor (beta chain) was determined in a study of T cells in Graves' hyperthyroidism and ophthalmopathy (dated by TCRdb to between 2018 and 2020). A note on the overall study: Peripheral blood samples were taken at the time of initial diagnosis, prior to any treatment. A discovery cohort of 95 to 100 patients, 43 with Graves' ophthalmopathy and roughly 59 with stable Graves' hyperthyroidism, was used to find distinguishing TCR V-J signatures. Prospective prediction of ophthalmopathy was tested in an independent validation cohort of 18 hyperthyroidism patients and approximately 17 patients who later progressed to ophthalmopathy. The roughly 100 discovery patients were randomly divided into training and test sets at a 7:3 ratio. In addition, the study compared T-cell repertoires in thyroid tissue and in blood from roughly 6 Graves' hyperthyroidism patients. Following sampling, methimazole starting at 30 mg daily was given to hyperthyroidism patients, and high-dose intravenous methylprednisolone was given to ophthalmopathy patients. The paper describes TCR Vbeta CDR3 sequencing of 120 to 150 peripheral blood samples, made up of fewer than 50 ophthalmopathy patients, some 80 hyperthyroidism patients and 17 progressor patients.

Clipping removes 2 bases from V and 2 bases from J, with 6 as the unmatched junction base count. The germline V gene encodes CDR1 MDHEN and CDR2 SYDVKM. The cysteine opens and the phenylalanine closes a CDR3 of 16 amino acids. Just the 48-base CDR3 DNA is kept, in frame starting at base 1. Amplification of TCR beta CDR3 regions was carried out from RNA transcripts. For the first round of RT-PCR on the TCR CDR3, the HTBI primer set was used together with the Qiagen OneStep RT-PCR kit. Libraries were constructed in a second round of multiplex PCR, after which size selection and purification were carried out. The libraries were sequenced on an Illumina HiSeq2000 using paired-end 100 bp reads. The source study handled its data this way. SOAPnuke was used to process the raw data, with reads discarded if the reads contained adapters or uncalled bases, had a mean Phred below 15, or lacked an exact constant-primer or identifier match. High-quality paired reads were merged with COPE v1.2.5, and unique nucleotide sequences were defined as clonotypes. MiTCR v1.1 was used to align the clonotypes against IMGT TRBV, TRBD and TRBJ reference segments. The analysis included only V-J combinations with a frequency above 0.0001, which together covered more than 99% of the repertoires. A TCS score was defined as the ratio between F50 (clonal expansion) and ExV (chaos), using BLOSUM62-based TCRdist between CDR3 peptides within each V-J. Welch's t-statistics and random forest reduced approximately 520 V-J features to 13, which were used in a naive Bayes classifier (R e1071). TCRdb reprocessed the public reads (quality trimming at Q25 with fastp, clone calling with MiXCR) and kept in-frame beta chains. For every CDR3 protein sequence, its rows merge into one entry that carries the most common genes and DNA. TCRdb's processing, not the authors', yielded these V and J calls. A total of under 350,000 distinct CDR3 sequences appear in this sample, around a fifth of them only once. Less than 65% of the sample lies in the top ten.

What the work shows at the level of the full study, not this receptor alone: In validation, progression to ophthalmopathy was predicted by the model with around 71% sensitivity and just over 72% specificity, a median of approximately 6.5 months before onset. Ophthalmopathy was separated from stable hyperthyroidism by a 13 V-J signature model, with over 85% sensitivity and 81% to 82% specificity obtained in cross-validation and 80%/75% obtained in testing. Sample size was not statistically predetermined, and blinding of investigators to group allocation was not performed. Most expanded thyroid clonotypes (frequency above 0.001) were also detected in blood, suggesting blood repertoires may reflect thyroid immune responses.

Regarding this clonotype: The specificity of this receptor is unknown. It has no much larger one-base neighbor in the sample; base qualities were not kept.

Graves' hyperthyroidism was defined as stable when no progression to ophthalmopathy occurred over 18 months of follow-up. Hyperthyroidism patients were newly diagnosed, with disease duration under 2 months, and aged 18 to 65 years. Exclusion was applied to patients with uncontrolled infections, other autoimmune diseases, pregnancy or lactation. Diagnoses were based on clinical symptoms, serum thyroxine and TRAb, thyroid ultrasound and orbital computed tomography. PBMCs were separated from over 9 ml of fresh peripheral blood using Ficoll-Paque density gradient centrifugation. Total RNA was extracted using Trizol reagent, and RNA quality was assessed on an Agilent 2100 Bioanalyzer.

The chain links TRBV28 with TRBJ1-3; 7 nucleotides in the junction match TRBD1. Sequencing used blood. The TCR comes from a woman aged 45-65 years with Graves' hyperthyroidism. This receptor has the CDR3 CASSLGSGGTGNTIYF. The DNA sequence follows: TGTGCCAGCAGTTTAGGGTCAGGGGGGACTGGAAACACCATATATTTT.